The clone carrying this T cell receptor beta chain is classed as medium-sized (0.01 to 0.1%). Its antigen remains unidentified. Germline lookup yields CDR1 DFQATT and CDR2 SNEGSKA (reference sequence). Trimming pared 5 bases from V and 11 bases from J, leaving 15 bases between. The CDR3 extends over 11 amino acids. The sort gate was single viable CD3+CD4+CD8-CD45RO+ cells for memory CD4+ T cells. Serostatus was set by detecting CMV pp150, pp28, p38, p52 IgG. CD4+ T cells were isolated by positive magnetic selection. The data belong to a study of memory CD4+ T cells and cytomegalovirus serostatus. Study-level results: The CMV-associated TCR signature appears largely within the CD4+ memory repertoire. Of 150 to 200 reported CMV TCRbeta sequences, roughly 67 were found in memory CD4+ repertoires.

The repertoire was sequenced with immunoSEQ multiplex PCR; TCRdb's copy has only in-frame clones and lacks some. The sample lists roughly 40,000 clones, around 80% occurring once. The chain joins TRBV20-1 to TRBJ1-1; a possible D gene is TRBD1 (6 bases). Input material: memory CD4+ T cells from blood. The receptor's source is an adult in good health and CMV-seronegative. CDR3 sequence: CSAPFGGAAFF. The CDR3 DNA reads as TGCAGTGCTCCCTTCGGGGGGGCGGCTTTCTTT.